These T cell receptor beta chains were read from a single sample in a study of blood T cell repertoires in COVID-19. Here immunoSEQ multiplex PCR was the method, and the copy in TCRdb shows in-frame clones only, minus some. Here the sample spans 55,000 to 70,000 clones, 91% being singletons. Specimen: peripheral blood. The receptor set was obtained from a man aged 35 to 55 with COVID-19, enrolled during active disease. The CDR3 runs from the conserved cysteine through the conserved F or W. A D gene is named only where the DNA matches it firmly. Not all rows give a size; the values are once, few, many and, for expanded clones, a class.

TRBD1,TRBV5-1,TRBJ2-3,-,15,CASSSGQGNTDTQYF,TGCGCCAGCAGCTCGGGACAGGGGAACACAGATACGCAGTATTTT
-,TRBV3-1/TRBV3-2,TRBJ2-7,few,16,CASSQGAWGQSYEQYF,TGTGCCAGCAGCCAAGGAGCCTGGGGACAATCCTACGAGCAGTACTTC
TRBD1,TRBV28,TRBJ1-2,-,12,CASSTPGGGYTF,TGTGCCAGCAGTACCCCAGGGGGGGGCTACACCTTC
TRBD2,TRBV6-5,TRBJ2-7,-,12,CASVWEGREQYF,TGTGCCAGCGTTTGGGAGGGCCGCGAGCAGTACTTC
TRBD1,TRBV19,TRBJ2-7,-,14,CASTSGTGPYEQYF,TGTGCCAGTACCTCCGGGACAGGCCCGTACGAGCAGTACTTC
-,TRBV18,TRBJ2-7,-,13,CASSPPGGYEQYF,TGTGCCAGCTCACCACCAGGGGGCTACGAGCAGTACTTC
TRBD1,TRBV5-5,TRBJ2-3,-,15,CASSSRDRGSYTQYF,TGTGCCAGCAGCAGCCGGGACAGGGGGAGTTATACGCAGTATTTT
-,TRBV19,TRBJ1-1,-,14,CASRLDGAHTEAFF,TGTGCCAGTAGATTAGACGGAGCACACACTGAAGCTTTCTTT
-,TRBV10-2,TRBJ2-7,-,13,CASSGTGINEQYF,TGCGCCAGCAGCGGAACAGGAATCAACGAGCAGTACTTC
-,TRBV15,TRBJ1-1,once,16,CATSRRGRAADTEAFF,TGTGCCACCAGCAGAAGAGGGAGAGCGGCGGACACTGAAGCTTTCTTT
-,TRBV16,TRBJ2-4,once,15,CASSQWGGYKNIQYF,TGTGCCAGCAGCCAATGGGGAGGTTACAAAAACATTCAGTACTTC
-,TRBV28,TRBJ1-4,-,14,CASSLGGANEKLFF,TGTGCCAGCAGTTTGGGGGGTGCTAATGAAAAACTGTTTTTT
-,TRBV6-5,TRBJ2-1,-,13,CASKFGGFNEQFF,TGTGCCAGCAAGTTTGGGGGGTTTAATGAGCAGTTCTTC
TRBD1,TRBV9,TRBJ2-1,-,13,CASSKTGNNEQFF,TGTGCCAGCAGCAAGACAGGGAACAATGAGCAGTTCTTC
-,TRBV1,TRBJ2-7,-,18,CTSSRRDRGIHKTYEQYF,TGCACCAGCAGCCGCCGGGACAGGGGGATCCACAAAACCTACGAGCAGTACTTC
TRBD1,TRBV9,TRBJ2-7,-,15,CASSVGAGGEYEQYF,TGTGCCAGCAGCGTAGGGGCAGGGGGTGAATACGAGCAGTACTTC
-,TRBV30,TRBJ2-7,-,16,CAWSDFEGNHSYEQYF,TGTGCCTGGAGTGATTTCGAGGGAAACCACTCCTACGAGCAGTACTTC